This TCR beta chain was identified in a study of metastatic and nonmetastatic thyroid tumors. Study as a whole: The study looked at repertoires side by side in blood and in tumor or nodule tissue from malignant and benign thyroid patients.

No treatment of any kind had been given to any patient before thyroid surgery. Original data processing: Across clinicopathological groups, CDR3 differences served as the basis for building a distant-metastasis classifier for papillary thyroid cancer. MiXCR reprocessed the PCR reads for TCRdb. These V and J calls derive from TCRdb rather than the authors' analysis. The sample lists roughly 30,000 clones, under 14% occurring once. Findings and caveats of the study: Reportedly, malignant thyroid tumors had significantly higher TCR beta diversity than benign nodules, in blood and tumor.

This clone appeared a few times. Its antigen is unidentified. CDR1 is WSHSY, CDR2 SAAADI, per germline. This CDR3 has 15 residues. J gave up 7 bases and V 2 bases, and 6 bases lay outside the gene matches. This TCR derives from a female donor with papillary thyroid cancer or a benign thyroid nodule (not recorded which). Some clones in this sample may be carry-over from other donors' samples. The chain employs TRBV10-2 and TRBJ2-7; TRBD1 matches 12 bases. Sequencing was performed on blood. The CDR3, as DNA: TGCGCCAGCAGTGAGCCGGGACAGGGGGCGGAGGAGCAGTACTTC. This gives the protein CASSEPGQGAEEQYF.